These 12 T cell receptor beta chains share one sample of origin, sequenced in a study of blood T cell repertoires in COVID-19. Only in-frame clones appear in the TCRdb table, and some are missing; sequencing was by immunoSEQ multiplex PCR. The top ten hold 0.95% to 1.5% of the sample, which has over 200,000 clones, about 90% seen once. The sequenced sample consisted of peripheral blood. The receptor set was obtained from a man between 25 and 39 years old with acute or convalescent COVID-19.

This clone showed up just once. V usage is TRBV15 and J usage is TRBJ2-1; 8 positions agree with TRBD2. Germline V lookup: CDR1 LNHNV, CDR2 YYDKDF (reference sequence). J lost 8 bases, V lost 1 base, and 10 bases had no gene match. This CDR3 region has 16 residues. In nucleotides, the CDR3 is TGTGCCACCAGCAGAGCGGTCCGGGTCGGGAGGGATGAGCAGTTCTTC. It specifies CATSRAVRVGRDEQFF.

The J gene is TRBJ2-1, the V gene TRBV11-3, with TRBD2 matching 7 bases. J gave up 9 bases and V 5 bases, and 10 bases lay outside the gene matches. Per the germline V gene, CDR1 is SGHNT and CDR2 is YENEEA. This CDR3 has 14 residues. The CDR3 nucleotides read TGTGCCAGCAGCCCCCTTGGGCGGGAGCTTGAGCAGTTCTTC. Amino acids: CASSPLGRELEQFF.

The sample holds a few counts of this clone. This rearrangement joins TRBV21-1 to TRBJ2-3; TRBD2, as called in the table, went unchecked against the DNA. TRBV21-1 is deemed a pseudogene. The CDR3 is made up of 18 amino acids. CDR3 coding DNA: TGTGCCAGCACCTGCGACGGGCAGCGGGAGGGCAAAACAGATACGCAGTATTTT. It is translated as CASTCDGQREGKTDTQYF.

The chain is built from TRBV6-1 and TRBJ2-3, with D uncertain. Trimming left V 1 base short and J 6 bases short, with 20 bases between. CDR3 size: 17 residues. Germline V lookup: CDR1 MNHNS, CDR2 SASEGT. The CDR3 DNA sequence: TGTGCCAGCAGTGAAGTCGCTCGCGCAACGCGTGTGGATACGCAGTATTTT. It yields the protein CASSEVARATRVDTQYF.

This clone was seen just once. The V gene is TRBV6-5, the J gene TRBJ1-5; 7 bases map to TRBD1. V trimming: 6 bases; J trimming: 1 base; junction bases outside the gene matches: 6. Germline V lookup: CDR1 MNHEY, CDR2 SVGAGI. The CDR3 loop spans 15 amino acids. CDR3 in amino acids: CASRVAGQSNQPQHF. Written as DNA, the CDR3 is TGTGCCAGCAGGGTTGCGGGACAGAGCAATCAGCCCCAGCATTTT.

The chain recombines TRBV5-4 with TRBJ2-3; D is perhaps TRBD1 (6 bases). The CDR3 sequence is 19 residues long. V was pared by 3 bases and J by 4 bases, with 27 bases between. The germline gives CDR1 SGHNT, CDR2 YYREEE (reference sequence). The CDR3 region has the DNA TGTGCCAGCAGCTACGTCAGGGTTTACAGGACAGTCGGCGCAGATACGCAGTATTTT. Translated: CASSYVRVYRTVGADTQYF. Variable domain in full (rest from reference TRBV5-4 and TRBJ2-3): ETGVTQSPTHLIKTRGQQVTLRCSSQSGHNTVSWYQQALGQGPQFIFQYYREEENGRGNFPPRFSGLQFPNYSSELNVNALELDDSALYLCASSYVRVYRTVGADTQYFGPGTRLTVL.

This chain joins TRBV27 and TRBJ1-2, with D possibly TRBD1 on 6 matching bases. The ends were cut back, 6 bases at V and 0 bases at J, with 14 bases in the middle. CDR1 is MNHEY, CDR2 SMNVEV, per germline (reference sequence). The CDR3 extends over 15 amino acids. CDR3 bases: TGTGCCAGCAGACCCGGACAGCTTGCTAACTATGGCTACACCTTC. This encodes CASRPGQLANYGYTF.

V usage is TRBV3-1 (or the pseudogene TRBV3-2) and J usage is TRBJ2-7; 12 positions agree with TRBD2. Trimming cost V 4 bases and J 3 bases; bases outside gene matches: 10. The CDR3 is made up of 17 amino acids. Germline loops: CDR1 LGHDT, CDR2 YNNKEL (reference sequence). The CDR3 DNA reads as TGTGCCAGCAGCCCTCCACCCTCTAGCGGGAGGGGCTACGAGCAGTACTTC. This gives the protein CASSPPPSSGRGYEQYF.

V and J are TRBV6-4 and TRBJ2-6, with D unresolved. Trimming cost V 5 bases and J 0 bases, with 14 bases left between them. Germline V gene sequence: CDR1 MRHNA, CDR2 SNTAGT. The CDR3 is made up of 17 amino acids. This CDR3 is CASSPWRMGSGANVLTF. The DNA for the CDR3 is TGTGCCAGCAGTCCATGGCGGATGGGCTCTGGGGCCAACGTCCTGACTTTC.

This clone was seen a single time. This chain uses TRBV6-5 with TRBJ1-5, with TRBD1 as a possible D gene (5 bases). This CDR3 is 15 amino acids long. V dropped 3 bases and J dropped 1 base, with 10 bases sitting between them. The V gene's germline CDR1 is MNHEY and CDR2 SVGAGI. In nucleotides, the CDR3 is TGTGCCAGCAGTTATGGGGGGGACAGCAATCAGCCCCAGCATTTT. Amino acids: CASSYGGDSNQPQHF.

J is TRBJ1-2 and V is TRBV14, with D unclear. V was trimmed by 4 bases and J by 5 bases, leaving 8 bases between them. From germline, CDR1 is SGHDN and CDR2 FVKESK. CDR3 length: 12 residues. The CDR3 spells CASSRDLYGYTF. CDR3 sequence (DNA): TGTGCCAGCAGCCGAGACTTATATGGCTACACCTTC.

CDR3 sequence: CACKLAGGSSYNEQFF. CDR3 nucleotides: TGTGCCTGTAAGCTAGCGGGGGGGAGCTCCTACAATGAGCAGTTCTTC. This chain links TRBV30 with TRBJ2-1, with 12 positions matching TRBD2. Trimming removed 6 bases from V and 0 bases from J; junction bases left unmatched: 6. Germline CDR1 and CDR2: GTSNPN and SVGIG (reference sequence). The CDR3 has 16 residues.